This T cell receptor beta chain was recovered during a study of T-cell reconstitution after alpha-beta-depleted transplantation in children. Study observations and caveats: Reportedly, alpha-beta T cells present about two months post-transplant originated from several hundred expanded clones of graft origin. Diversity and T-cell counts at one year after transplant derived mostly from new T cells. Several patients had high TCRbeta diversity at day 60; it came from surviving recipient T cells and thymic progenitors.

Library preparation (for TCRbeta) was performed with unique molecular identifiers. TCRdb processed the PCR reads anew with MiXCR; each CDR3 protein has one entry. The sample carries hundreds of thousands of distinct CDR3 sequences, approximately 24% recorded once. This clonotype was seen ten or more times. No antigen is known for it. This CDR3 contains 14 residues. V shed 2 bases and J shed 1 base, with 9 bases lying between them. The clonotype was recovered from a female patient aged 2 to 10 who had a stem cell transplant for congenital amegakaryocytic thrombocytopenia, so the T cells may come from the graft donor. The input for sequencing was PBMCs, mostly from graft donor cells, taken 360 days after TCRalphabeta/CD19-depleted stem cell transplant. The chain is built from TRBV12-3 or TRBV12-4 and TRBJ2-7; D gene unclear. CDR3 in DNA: TGTGCCAGCAGTTTAACCCCCAGATCCTACGAGCAGTACTTC. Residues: CASSLTPRSYEQYF.